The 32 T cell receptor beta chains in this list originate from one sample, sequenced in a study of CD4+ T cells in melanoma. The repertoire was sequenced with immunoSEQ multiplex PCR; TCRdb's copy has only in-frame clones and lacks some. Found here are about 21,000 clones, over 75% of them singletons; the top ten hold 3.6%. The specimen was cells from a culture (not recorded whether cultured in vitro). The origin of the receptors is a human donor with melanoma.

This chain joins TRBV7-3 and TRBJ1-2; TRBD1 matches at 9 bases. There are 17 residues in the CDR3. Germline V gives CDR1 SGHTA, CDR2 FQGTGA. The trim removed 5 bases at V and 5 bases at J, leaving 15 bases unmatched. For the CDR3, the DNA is TGTGCCAGCAGCCCTGGGGACAGGGTGCCTCCCACATATGGCTACACCTTC. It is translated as CASSPGDRVPPTYGYTF.

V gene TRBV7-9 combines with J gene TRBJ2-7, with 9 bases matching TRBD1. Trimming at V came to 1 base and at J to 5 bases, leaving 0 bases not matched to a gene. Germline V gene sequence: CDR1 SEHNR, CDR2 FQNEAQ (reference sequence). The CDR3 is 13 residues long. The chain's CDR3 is CASSLGQGDEQYF. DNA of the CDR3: TGTGCCAGCAGCTTAGGACAGGGGGACGAGCAGTACTTC. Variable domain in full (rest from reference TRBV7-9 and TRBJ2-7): DTGVSQNPRHKITKRGQNVTFRCDPISEHNRLYWYRQTLGQGPEFLTYFQNEAQLEKSRLLSDRFSAERPKGSFSTLEIQRTEQGDSAMYLCASSLGQGDEQYFGPGTRLTVT.

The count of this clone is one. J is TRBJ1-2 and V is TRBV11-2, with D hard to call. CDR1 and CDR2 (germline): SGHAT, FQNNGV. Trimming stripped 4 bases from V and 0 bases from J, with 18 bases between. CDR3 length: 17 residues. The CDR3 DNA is TGTGCCAGCAGCTCCCTCGACGTGGGAAAAGCTAACTATGGCTACACCTTC. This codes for CASSSLDVGKANYGYTF. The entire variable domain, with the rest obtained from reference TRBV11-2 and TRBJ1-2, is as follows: EAGVAQSPRYKIIEKRQSVAFWCNPISGHATLYWYQQILGQGPKLLIQFQNNGVVDDSQLPKDRFSAERLKGVDSTLKIQPAKLEDSAVYLCASSSLDVGKANYGYTFGSGTRLTVV.

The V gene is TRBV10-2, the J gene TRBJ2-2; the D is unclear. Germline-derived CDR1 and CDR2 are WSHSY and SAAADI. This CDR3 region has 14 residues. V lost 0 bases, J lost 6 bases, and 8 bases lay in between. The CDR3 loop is CASSESGQSGELFF. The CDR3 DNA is TGCGCCAGCAGTGAGTCAGGGCAGTCCGGGGAGCTGTTTTTT.

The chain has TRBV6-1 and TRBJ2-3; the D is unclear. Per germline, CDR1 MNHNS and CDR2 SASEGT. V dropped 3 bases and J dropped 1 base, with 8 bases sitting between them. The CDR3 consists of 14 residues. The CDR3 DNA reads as TGTGCCAGCAGTGACGCACCGCGCACAGATACGCAGTATTTT. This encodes CASSDAPRTDTQYF.

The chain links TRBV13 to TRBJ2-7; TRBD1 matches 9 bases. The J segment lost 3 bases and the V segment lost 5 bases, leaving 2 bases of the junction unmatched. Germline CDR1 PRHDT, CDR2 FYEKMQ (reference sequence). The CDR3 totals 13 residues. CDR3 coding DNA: TGTGCCAGCAGCCGGGGACAGGGCTACGAGCAGTACTTC. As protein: CASSRGQGYEQYF.

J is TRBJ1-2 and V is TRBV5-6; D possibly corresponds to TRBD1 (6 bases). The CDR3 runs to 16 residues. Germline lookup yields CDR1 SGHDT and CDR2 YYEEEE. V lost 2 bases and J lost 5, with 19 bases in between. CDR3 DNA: TGTGCCAGCAGCTTATGGGCACCGGGACAAGTGTATGGCTACACCTTC. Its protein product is CASSLWAPGQVYGYTF. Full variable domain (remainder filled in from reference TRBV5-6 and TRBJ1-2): DAGVTQSPTHLIKTRGQQVTLRCSPKSGHDTVSWYQQALGQGPQFIFQYYEEEERQRGNFPDRFSGHQFPNYSSELNVNALLLGDSALYLCASSLWAPGQVYGYTFGSGTRLTVV.

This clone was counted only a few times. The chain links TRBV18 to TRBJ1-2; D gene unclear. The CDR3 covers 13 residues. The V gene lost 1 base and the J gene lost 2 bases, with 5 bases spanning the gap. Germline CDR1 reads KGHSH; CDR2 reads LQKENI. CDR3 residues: CASSPRLNYGYTF. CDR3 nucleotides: TGTGCCAGCTCACCACGATTGAACTATGGCTACACCTTC. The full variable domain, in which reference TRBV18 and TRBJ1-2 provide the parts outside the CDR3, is NAGVMQNPRHLVRRRGQEARLRCSPMKGHSHVYWYRQLPEEGLKFMVYLQKENIIDESGMPKERFSAEFPKEGPSILRIQQVVRGDSAAYFCASSPRLNYGYTFGSGTRLTVV.

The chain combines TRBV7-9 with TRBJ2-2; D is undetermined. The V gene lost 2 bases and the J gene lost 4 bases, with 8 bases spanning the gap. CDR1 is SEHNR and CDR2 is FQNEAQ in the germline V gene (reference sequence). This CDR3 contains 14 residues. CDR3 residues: CASSLHSATGELFF. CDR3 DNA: TGTGCCAGCAGCTTACACAGCGCCACCGGGGAGCTGTTTTTT.

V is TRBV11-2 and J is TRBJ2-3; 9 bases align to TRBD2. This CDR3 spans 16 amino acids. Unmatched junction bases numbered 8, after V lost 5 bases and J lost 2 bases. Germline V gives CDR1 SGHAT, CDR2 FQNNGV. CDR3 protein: CASSVLAGVTTDTQYF. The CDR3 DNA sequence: TGTGCCAGCAGCGTACTAGCGGGTGTGACCACAGATACGCAGTATTTT.

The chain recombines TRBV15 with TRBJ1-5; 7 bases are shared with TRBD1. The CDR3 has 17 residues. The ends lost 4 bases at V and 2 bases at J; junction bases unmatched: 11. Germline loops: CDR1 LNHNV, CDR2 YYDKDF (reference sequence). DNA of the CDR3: TGTGCCACCAGCACGGGACAGTCGAGCCACGGCAATCAGCCCCAGCATTTT. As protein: CATSTGQSSHGNQPQHF.

Here the CDR3 DNA reads TGTGCCAGCAGCTTCACGGACCTCTATGGCTACACCTTC. It encodes CASSFTDLYGYTF. The rearrangement joins TRBV7-9 to TRBJ1-2; the D is unclear. The CDR3 loop spans 13 amino acids. Deletions cut 3 bases from V and 4 bases from J, with 9 bases between. Germline loops: CDR1 SEHNR, CDR2 FQNEAQ (reference sequence). Together with reference TRBV7-9 and TRBJ1-2, the CDR3 gives the full variable domain: DTGVSQNPRHKITKRGQNVTFRCDPISEHNRLYWYRQTLGQGPEFLTYFQNEAQLEKSRLLSDRFSAERPKGSFSTLEIQRTEQGDSAMYLCASSFTDLYGYTFGSGTRLTVV.

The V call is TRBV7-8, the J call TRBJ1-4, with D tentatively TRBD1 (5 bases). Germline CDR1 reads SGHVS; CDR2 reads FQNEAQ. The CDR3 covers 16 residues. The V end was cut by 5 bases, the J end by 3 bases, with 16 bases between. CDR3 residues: CASSLSRGAANEKLFF. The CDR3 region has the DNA TGTGCCAGCAGCCTCTCTCGAGGGGCGGCTAATGAAAAACTGTTTTTT.

CDR3 loop: CASSTGTGDPGEKLFF. The CDR3 region has the DNA TGTGCCAGCAGCACCGGAACGGGGGACCCGGGGGAAAAACTGTTTTTT. The rearrangement joins TRBV11-2 to TRBJ1-4, with TRBD1 as a possible D gene (5 bases). Trimming pared 5 bases from V and 8 bases from J, leaving 21 bases between. CDR3 length equals 16 residues. Germline V gene lookup returns CDR1 SGHAT and CDR2 FQNNGV. Based on the CDR3 plus reference TRBV11-2 and TRBJ1-4, the full variable domain is EAGVAQSPRYKIIEKRQSVAFWCNPISGHATLYWYQQILGQGPKLLIQFQNNGVVDDSQLPKDRFSAERLKGVDSTLKIQPAKLEDSAVYLCASSTGTGDPGEKLFFGSGTQLSVL.

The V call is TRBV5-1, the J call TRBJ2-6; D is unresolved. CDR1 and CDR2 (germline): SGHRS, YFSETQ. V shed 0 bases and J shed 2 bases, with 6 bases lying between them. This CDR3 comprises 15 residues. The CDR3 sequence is CASSLALPGANVLTF. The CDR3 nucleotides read TGCGCCAGCAGCTTGGCACTTCCTGGGGCCAACGTCCTGACTTTC.

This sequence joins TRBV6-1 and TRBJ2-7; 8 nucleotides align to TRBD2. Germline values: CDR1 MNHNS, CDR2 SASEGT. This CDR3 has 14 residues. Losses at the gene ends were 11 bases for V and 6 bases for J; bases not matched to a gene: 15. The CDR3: CAGRIGGAGGEQYF. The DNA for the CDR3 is TGTGCCGGGCGAATCGGGGGGGCCGGCGGCGAGCAGTACTTC.

The CDR3 loop reads CSVGYGYTF. As DNA, the CDR3 is TGCAGCGTTGGGTATGGCTACACCTTC. The chain joins TRBV29-1 to TRBJ1-2; D gene unclear. Looked up from germline, CDR1 is SQVTM and CDR2 is ANQGSEA. Deletions cut 4 bases from V and 5 bases from J, with 2 bases between. The CDR3 covers 9 residues.

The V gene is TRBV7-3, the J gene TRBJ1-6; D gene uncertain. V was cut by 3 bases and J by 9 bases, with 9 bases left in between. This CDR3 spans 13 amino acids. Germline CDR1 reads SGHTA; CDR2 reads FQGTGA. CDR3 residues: CASSFGRVSPLHF. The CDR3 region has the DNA TGTGCCAGCAGCTTCGGACGGGTTTCACCCCTCCACTTT.

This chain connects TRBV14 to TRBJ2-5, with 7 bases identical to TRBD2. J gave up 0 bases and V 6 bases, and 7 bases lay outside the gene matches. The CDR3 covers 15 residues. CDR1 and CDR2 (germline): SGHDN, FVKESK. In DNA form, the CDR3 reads TGTGCCAGCAGTCGGGGCCGGGGGGACCAAGAGACCCAGTACTTC. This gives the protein CASSRGRGDQETQYF. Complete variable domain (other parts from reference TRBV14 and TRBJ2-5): EAGVTQFPSHSVIEKGQTVTLRCDPISGHDNLYWYRRVMGKEIKFLLHFVKESKQDESGMPNNRFLAERTGGTYSTLKVQPAELEDSGVYFCASSRGRGDQETQYFGPGTRLLVL.

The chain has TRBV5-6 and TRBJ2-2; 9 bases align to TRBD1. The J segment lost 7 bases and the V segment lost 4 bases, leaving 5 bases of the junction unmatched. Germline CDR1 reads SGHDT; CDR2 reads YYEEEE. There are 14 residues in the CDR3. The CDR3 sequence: CASSQQGAGGELFF. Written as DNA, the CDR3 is TGTGCCAGCAGCCAACAGGGGGCAGGCGGGGAGCTGTTTTTT.

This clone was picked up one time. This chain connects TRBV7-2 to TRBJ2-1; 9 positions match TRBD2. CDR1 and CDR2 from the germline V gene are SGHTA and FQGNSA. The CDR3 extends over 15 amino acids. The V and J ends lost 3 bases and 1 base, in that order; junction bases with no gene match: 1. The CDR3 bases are TGTGCCAGCAGCTTTAGCGGGGGTTCCTACAATGAGCAGTTCTTC. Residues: CASSFSGGSYNEQFF.

In DNA, the CDR3 is TGTGCCAGTAGTACGAATACAGGGGGCGGCGCAACTAATGAAAAACTGTTTTTT. Its protein product is CASSTNTGGGATNEKLFF. The chain employs TRBV19 and TRBJ1-4; the match to TRBD1 covers 9 bases. CDR3 length: 18 amino acids. With 4 bases clipped from V and 0 bases from J, the junction kept 9 bases outside the gene matches. In germline, CDR1 is LNHDA, CDR2 SQIVND (reference sequence).

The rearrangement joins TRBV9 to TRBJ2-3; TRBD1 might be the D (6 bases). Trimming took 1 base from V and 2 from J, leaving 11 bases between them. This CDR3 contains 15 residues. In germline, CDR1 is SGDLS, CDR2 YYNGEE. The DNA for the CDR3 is TGTGCCAGCAGCGTAACAGGGCAAATCACAGATACGCAGTATTTT. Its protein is CASSVTGQITDTQYF.

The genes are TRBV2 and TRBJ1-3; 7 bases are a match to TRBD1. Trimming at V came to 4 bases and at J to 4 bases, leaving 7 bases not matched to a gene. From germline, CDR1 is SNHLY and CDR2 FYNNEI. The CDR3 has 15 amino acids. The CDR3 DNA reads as TGTGCCAGCAGTGTTTCTTACAGGGGAGGAAACACCATATATTTT. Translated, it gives CASSVSYRGGNTIYF. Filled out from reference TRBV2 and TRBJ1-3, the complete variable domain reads EPEVTQTPSHQVTQMGQEVILRCVPISNHLYFYWYRQILGQKVEFLVSFYNNEISEKSEIFDDQFSVERPDGSNFTLKIRSTKLEDSAMYFCASSVSYRGGNTIYFGEGSWLTVV.

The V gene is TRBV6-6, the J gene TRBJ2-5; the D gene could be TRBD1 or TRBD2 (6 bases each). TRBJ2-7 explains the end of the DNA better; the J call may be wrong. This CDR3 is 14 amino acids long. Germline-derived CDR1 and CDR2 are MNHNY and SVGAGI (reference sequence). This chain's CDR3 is CASSYAGQGYEQYF. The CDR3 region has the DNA TGTGCCAGCAGTTATGCGGGACAAGGATACGAGCAGTACTTC.

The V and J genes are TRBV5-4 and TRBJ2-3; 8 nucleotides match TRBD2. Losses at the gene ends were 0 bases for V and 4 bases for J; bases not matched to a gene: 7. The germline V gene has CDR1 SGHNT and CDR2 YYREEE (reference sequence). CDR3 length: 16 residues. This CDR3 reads CASSLALAGTADTQYF. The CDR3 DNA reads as TGTGCCAGCAGCTTGGCGTTAGCGGGGACTGCAGATACGCAGTATTTT.

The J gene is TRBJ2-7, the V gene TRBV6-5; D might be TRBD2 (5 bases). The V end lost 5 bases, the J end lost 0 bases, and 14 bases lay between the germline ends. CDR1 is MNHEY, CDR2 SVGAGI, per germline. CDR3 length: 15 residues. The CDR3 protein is CASSRLGSYSYEQYF. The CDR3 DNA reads TGTGCCAGCAGTCGACTGGGGAGTTACTCCTACGAGCAGTACTTC.

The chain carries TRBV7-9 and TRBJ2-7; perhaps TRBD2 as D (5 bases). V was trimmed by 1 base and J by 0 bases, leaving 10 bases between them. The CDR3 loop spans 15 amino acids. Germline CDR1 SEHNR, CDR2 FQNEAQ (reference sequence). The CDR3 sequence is CASSLVKGSSYEQYF. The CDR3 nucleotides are TGTGCCAGCAGCTTAGTGAAAGGGAGCTCCTACGAGCAGTACTTC.

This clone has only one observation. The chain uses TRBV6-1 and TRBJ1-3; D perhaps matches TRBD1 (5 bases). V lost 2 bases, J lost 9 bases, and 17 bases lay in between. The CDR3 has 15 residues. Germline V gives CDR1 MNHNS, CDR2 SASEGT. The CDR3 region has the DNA TGTGCCAGCAGTGAACGGCTGGGGACCCGAGGCACCATATATTTT. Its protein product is CASSERLGTRGTIYF.

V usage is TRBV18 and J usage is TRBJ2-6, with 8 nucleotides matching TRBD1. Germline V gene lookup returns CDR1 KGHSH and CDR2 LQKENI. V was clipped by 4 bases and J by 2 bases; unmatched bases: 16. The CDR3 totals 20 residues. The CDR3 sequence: CASSRGAGGRMKAGANVLTF. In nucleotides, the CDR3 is TGTGCCAGCTCACGAGGGGCAGGGGGCAGGATGAAGGCTGGGGCCAACGTCCTGACTTTC.

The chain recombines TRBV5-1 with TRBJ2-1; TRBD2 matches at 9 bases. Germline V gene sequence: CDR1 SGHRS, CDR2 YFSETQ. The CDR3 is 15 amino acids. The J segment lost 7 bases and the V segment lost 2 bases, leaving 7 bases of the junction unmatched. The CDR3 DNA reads TGCGCCAGCAGCTTTGGTAGCGGGGGAACGAATGAGCAGTTCTTC. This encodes CASSFGSGGTNEQFF.

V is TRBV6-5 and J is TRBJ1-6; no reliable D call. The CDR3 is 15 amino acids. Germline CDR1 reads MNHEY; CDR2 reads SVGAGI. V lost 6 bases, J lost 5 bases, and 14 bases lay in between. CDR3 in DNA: TGTGCCAGCAGAGGAAAGGACCGAGATAATTCACCCCTCCACTTT. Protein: CASRGKDRDNSPLHF.